Listed below are T cell receptor beta chains from one sample, sequenced in a study of blood T cell repertoires in COVID-19. The method was immunoSEQ multiplex PCR; TCRdb's version includes in-frame clones alone and lacks a portion of them. Altogether roughly 260,000 clones are present, approximately 79% being singletons, with the ten largest covering 3% to 4%. Sequencing was done on a sample of peripheral blood. Receptor source: a woman in her forties with active or convalescent COVID-19. The CDR3 runs from the conserved cysteine through the conserved F or W. The D gene is left open where the match is weak. Only part of the rows carry a size: once, few, many, or a class if the clone is expanded.

j_call	clone_size	v_call	d_call	cdr3_nt	cdr3_aa
TRBJ2-5	few	TRBV29-1	-	TGCAGCTCGTGCCCCTTGCCCGGTGCCCGGAGGCAAGAGACCCAGTACTTC	CSSCPLPGARRQETQYF
TRBJ1-2	-	TRBV7-2	-	TGTGCCAGCAGCTTAGCCGGAGGGGGGGGCTATGGCTACACCTTC	CASSLAGGGGYGYTF
TRBJ2-1	many	TRBV5-1	TRBD2	TGCGCCAGCAGCTTCCGGGGGGGCTACAATGAGCAGTTCTTC	CASSFRGGYNEQFF
TRBJ1-2	few	TRBV19	-	TGTGCCAGTAGTATAGCGCAGGCTAACTATGGCTACACCTTC	CASSIAQANYGYTF
TRBJ1-1	-	TRBV5-1	TRBD1	TGCGCCAGCACGGGACAGGGGGCCACTGAAGCTTTCTTT	CASTGQGATEAFF
TRBJ1-2	-	TRBV5-4	-	TGTGCCAGCAGCTCACAGGGAGTGGAAGGCTACACCTTC	CASSSQGVEGYTF
TRBJ2-1	-	TRBV5-1	TRBD1	TGCGCCAGCAGCCTGGAGAAGGGGGCTTTGAGCTACAATGAGCAGTTCTTC	CASSLEKGALSYNEQFF
TRBJ1-6	-	TRBV6-5	TRBD1	TGTGCCAGCAGTTACTCTTCGGGGACAGGGATTTCACCCCTCCACTTT	CASSYSSGTGISPLHF
TRBJ1-2	-	TRBV5-6	-	TGTGCCAGCAGCGCCTACGACTATGGCTACACCTTC	CASSAYDYGYTF
TRBJ1-2	-	TRBV9	-	TGTGCCAGCAGCGACAGAACACCCTCGAGAGGCTACACCTTC	CASSDRTPSRGYTF